The source of this T cell receptor (beta chain) is a study of OX40 agonist ivuxolimab in advanced cancers. Study-level information: Treatment received earlier with anti-PD-1, anti-PD-L1 or anti-CTLA-4 agents was allowed, and around 40% had some.

CDR1 and CDR2 (germline): MNHEY, SVGAGI. This CDR3 region has 15 residues. V lost 0 bases to trimming and J lost 4 bases, with 10 bases between them. Sequencing was performed with immunoSEQ multiplex PCR; in TCRdb, only in-frame clones are kept and a portion is missing. The sample has approximately 120,000 clones; about nine tenths are singletons. In regard to this clone: Antigen: not known.

Points from the study as a whole: Among T cells, CD8+ cells averaged more expanded clones than CD4+ cells.

The TCR was taken from an adult with an advanced solid tumor such as melanoma, head and neck, liver or kidney cancer. The material sequenced was CD4+ or CD8+ T cells sorted from blood, taken in a trial of the OX40 agonist ivuxolimab. This chain uses TRBV6-5 with TRBJ2-1; D is uncertain. CDR3 coding DNA: TGTGCCAGCAGTTACTCGTGGCTCTTATACAATGAGCAGTTCTTC. Encoded protein: CASSYSWLLYNEQFF.